This T cell receptor beta chain was observed in a study of blood T cell repertoires in COVID-19. Unmatched junction bases numbered 7, after V lost 4 bases and J lost 1 base. Germline lookup yields CDR1 SGHRS and CDR2 YFSETQ. There are 15 residues in the CDR3. The repertoire was sequenced with immunoSEQ multiplex PCR; TCRdb's copy has only in-frame clones and lacks some. The repertoire includes tens of thousands of clones, roughly 88% of them detected once, and under 7.5% sits in the top ten. Input material: peripheral blood. The chain couples TRBV5-1 to TRBJ1-2; 7 positions agree with TRBD1. The clonotype was recovered from a woman of 80 years or more with acute or convalescent COVID-19. The CDR3 loop is CASSPGTAVNYGYTF. The CDR3 DNA is TGCGCCAGCAGCCCGGGGACAGCCGTTAACTATGGCTACACCTTC.